This record covers a single T cell receptor beta chain. TCRdb used MiXCR to reprocess the RT-PCR reads, holding one entry per CDR3 protein. The data hold about 5,000 distinct CDR3 sequences, with 60% to 85% observed a single time. This sample was included in a study of yellow fever vaccine responses in identical twins. This CDR3 region has 16 residues. CDR1 and CDR2 from the germline V gene are MNHNS and SASEGT. V gave up 4 bases and J gave up 7 bases, with 22 bases separating them. The receptor's source is a woman aged 18-29 years who received the yellow fever vaccine. The chain carries TRBV6-1 and TRBJ1-2; D may be TRBD1 (5 bases). Specimen: T cells from blood (PBMCs), unsorted or a sorted subset (not recorded which), collected before or after yellow fever vaccination (not recorded which). The CDR3 region has the DNA TGTGCCAGCAGTGTGGTGTTTGGGGACCTATTTCGTGGCTACACCTTC. Residues: CASSVVFGDLFRGYTF.